The next 30 T cell receptor beta chains were all read from a single sample in a study of vaccination and CD4 T cells after COVID-19. Noted time point: late sampling 161 to 241 days after vaccination in a few convalescent patients. Treatment denoted: approximately nine-day PBMC culture with coronavirus spike peptide pools or control peptides (ViraFEST assay). These receptors have no known antigen. With the Oncomine TCR Beta short-read assay, DNA from cultured CD4+ T cells was sequenced. A single record per CDR3 protein comes from TCRdb applying MiXCR to the PCR reads. The repertoire includes 25,000 to 30,000 distinct CDR3 sequences, roughly 34% of them detected once, and around 3.4% sits in the top ten. Sequences were derived from CD4+ T cells from blood, cultured in vitro, sampled about 7 months after SARS-CoV-2 vaccination. Source of these receptors: a human donor who had recovered from COVID-19.

The J gene is TRBJ1-2, the V gene TRBV18, with 7 nucleotides matching TRBD1. Trimming removed 5 bases from V and 7 bases from J; junction bases left unmatched: 16. Germline V gene lookup returns CDR1 KGHSH and CDR2 LQKENI. The CDR3 has 16 residues. Here the CDR3 reads CASSSQLTGTEAGYTF. The DNA of the CDR3 is TGTGCCAGCTCATCACAACTTACCGGGACAGAGGCTGGCTACACCTTC.

The rearrangement joins TRBV11-3 to TRBJ2-2; weak D call: TRBD2 (6 bases). V lost 0 bases and J 6 bases, leaving 8 bases between the germline ends. Per germline, CDR1 SGHNT and CDR2 YENEEA. This CDR3 spans 14 amino acids. CDR3 DNA: TGTGCCAGCAGCTTAGAATGGGGGGCCGGGGAGCTGTTTTTT. This sequence encodes CASSLEWGAGELFF.

A few counts support this clonotype. The chain uses TRBV28 and TRBJ1-2, with D tentatively TRBD1 (5 bases). Per the germline V gene, CDR1 is MDHEN and CDR2 is SYDVKM. The CDR3 is 14 residues long. Trimming took 6 bases from V and 4 from J, leaving 15 bases between them. CDR3 loop: CASSRTGAAYGYTF. CDR3 sequence (DNA): TGTGCCAGCAGCCGCACAGGCGCCGCCTATGGCTACACCTTC.

The rearrangement joins TRBV7-9 to TRBJ2-1; 7 positions agree with TRBD2. The germline V gene encodes CDR1 SEHNR and CDR2 FQNEAQ (reference sequence). The J segment lost 7 bases and the V segment lost 1 base, leaving 1 base of the junction unmatched. The CDR3 consists of 13 residues. In nucleotides, the CDR3 is TGTGCCAGCAGCTTAGGGGAGGGGAATGAGCAGTTCTTC. The encoded protein is CASSLGEGNEQFF. Together with reference TRBV7-9 and TRBJ2-1, the CDR3 gives the full variable domain: DTGVSQNPRHKITKRGQNVTFRCDPISEHNRLYWYRQTLGQGPEFLTYFQNEAQLEKSRLLSDRFSAERPKGSFSTLEIQRTEQGDSAMYLCASSLGEGNEQFFGPGTRLTVL.

The chain joins TRBV28 to TRBJ1-2; 9 bases are a match to TRBD1. The CDR3 spans 14 residues. Germline V CDR1 and CDR2: MDHEN, SYDVKM. V lost 4 bases, J lost 6 bases, and 6 bases stayed unmatched. CDR3 protein: CASSSGDRAHGYTF. The CDR3, as DNA: TGTGCCAGCAGTTCCGGGGACAGGGCCCATGGCTACACCTTC.

CDR3 sequence: CASSSRATVNQPQHF. The CDR3 DNA reads as TGTGCCAGCAGTTCCAGGGCGACGGTCAATCAGCCCCAGCATTTT. The chain combines TRBV28 with TRBJ1-5, with D possibly being TRBD1 (5 bases). Trimming removed 4 bases at V and 3 bases at J, with 13 bases between. CDR1 and CDR2 (germline): MDHEN, SYDVKM. CDR3 size: 15 residues.

Remarks on this clonotype: At one of its ends the junction is not consistent with the germline gene, which may arise from a read error. The J gene is TRBJ2-7, the V gene TRBV7-2; D ambiguous. Germline CDR1 is SGHTA and CDR2 is FQGNSA. The CDR3 length is 10 residues. The CDR3 DNA reads TGTGCCGGCAGCTTGGGCGAGCAGTACTTC. The encoded protein is CAGSLGEQYF.

The CDR3: CASRSSSYNEQFF. For the CDR3, the DNA is TGTGCCAGCAGGTCGAGCTCCTACAATGAGCAGTTCTTC. J is TRBJ2-1 and V is TRBV6-1; D unclear. Trimming removed 6 bases from V and 0 bases from J, with 6 bases in between. The CDR3 has 13 amino acids. Germline CDR1 MNHNS, CDR2 SASEGT.

The chain joins TRBV20-1 to TRBJ2-1; D is ambiguous. The germline gives CDR1 DFQATT, CDR2 SNEGSKA (reference sequence). V lost 6 bases and J 3 bases, leaving 15 bases between the germline ends. The CDR3 length is 14 residues. The CDR3 sequence is CSAYVAGNYNEQFF. In DNA form, the CDR3 reads TGCAGTGCCTATGTGGCAGGAAACTACAATGAGCAGTTCTTC.

There are a few counts of this clonotype. J is TRBJ1-1 and V is TRBV15; a possible D gene is TRBD1 (6 bases). The V end was cut by 2 bases, the J end by 11 bases, with 12 bases between. This CDR3 has 12 residues. CDR1 is LNHNV and CDR2 is YYDKDF in the germline V gene (reference sequence). This chain's CDR3 is CATSRNREGAFF. The CDR3 DNA reads TGTGCCACCAGCAGAAACAGGGAGGGGGCTTTCTTT.

V and J are TRBV6-5 and TRBJ2-3, with 7 bases that match TRBD2. The trim removed 2 bases at V and 1 base at J, leaving 3 bases unmatched. The CDR3 is 15 residues long. Germline V gene sequence: CDR1 MNHEY, CDR2 SVGAGI. CDR3 region: CASSYPAGRTDTQYF. The CDR3 bases are TGTGCCAGCAGTTACCCAGCGGGGCGCACAGATACGCAGTATTTT.

This clonotype has a handful of counts. The chain links TRBV10-3 to TRBJ2-5; D not resolved. Per germline, CDR1 ENHRY and CDR2 SYGVKD. The CDR3 totals 14 residues. Deletions cut 0 bases from V and 5 bases from J, with 10 bases between. CDR3 DNA: TGTGCCATCAGTGAGTCCAATATAGGGGAGACCCAGTACTTC. As protein: CAISESNIGETQYF.

V usage is TRBV18 and J usage is TRBJ2-3, with 10 bases matching TRBD2. V lost 3 bases and J lost 5; bases outside the gene matches: 5. From germline, CDR1 is KGHSH and CDR2 LQKENI. The CDR3 is 15 residues long. CDR3 region: CASSPQREGLDTQYF. Here the CDR3 DNA reads TGTGCCAGCTCACCCCAGCGGGAGGGCCTAGATACGCAGTATTTT. Looking up the rest from reference TRBV18 and TRBJ2-3 gives the full variable domain: NAGVMQNPRHLVRRRGQEARLRCSPMKGHSHVYWYRQLPEEGLKFMVYLQKENIIDESGMPKERFSAEFPKEGPSILRIQQVVRGDSAAYFCASSPQREGLDTQYFGPGTRLTVL.

The gene calls are TRBV7-2 and TRBJ2-7; TRBD1 agrees at 9 bases. Trimming cost V 5 bases and J 1 base; bases outside gene matches: 9. In germline, CDR1 is SGHTA, CDR2 FQGNSA. The CDR3 loop spans 16 amino acids. This CDR3 reads CASSVTQGAFSYEQYF. CDR3 DNA sequence: TGTGCCAGCAGCGTAACACAGGGGGCGTTTTCCTACGAGCAGTACTTC. Variable domain in full (rest from reference TRBV7-2 and TRBJ2-7): GAGVSQSPSNKVTEKGKDVELRCDPISGHTALYWYRQSLGQGLEFLIYFQGNSAPDKSGLPSDRFSAERTGGSVSTLTIQRTQQEDSAVYLCASSVTQGAFSYEQYFGPGTRLTVT.

The V gene is TRBV19, the J gene TRBJ1-6; D is unresolved. The CDR3 runs to 16 residues. Trimming took 4 bases from V and 7 from J, leaving 17 bases between them. Germline V gene lookup returns CDR1 LNHDA and CDR2 SQIVND (reference sequence). CDR3 in amino acids: CASSTYDGLGNSPLHF. CDR3 DNA sequence: TGTGCCAGTAGTACCTACGACGGACTGGGGAATTCACCCCTCCACTTT.

The V call is TRBV24-1, the J call TRBJ2-5, with 11 bases aligning to TRBD2. The J segment lost 2 bases and the V segment lost 4 bases, leaving 8 bases of the junction unmatched. CDR1 KGHDR and CDR2 SFDVKD come from the germline V gene. The CDR3 spans 17 residues. CDR3 loop: CATSDQGLAGHQETQYF. CDR3 in DNA: TGTGCCACCAGTGACCAAGGACTAGCGGGCCATCAAGAGACCCAGTACTTC.

V is TRBV28 and J is TRBJ2-7; D may be TRBD2 (6 bases). V was clipped by 6 bases and J by 6 bases, with 9 bases between them. Germline lookup yields CDR1 MDHEN and CDR2 SYDVKM. The CDR3 sequence is 11 residues long. The CDR3 sequence is CASRLAGEQYF. CDR3 nucleotides: TGTGCCAGCAGACTAGCTGGCGAGCAGTACTTC.

The chain joins TRBV7-9 to TRBJ2-5; TRBD1 matches 9 bases. Germline lookup yields CDR1 SEHNR and CDR2 FQNEAQ (reference sequence). V gave up 1 base and J gave up 13 bases; unmatched junction bases: 10. The CDR3 runs 14 residues. The CDR3 protein is CASSLDRGLGVPYF. In nucleotides, the CDR3 is TGTGCCAGCAGCTTAGACAGGGGGCTTGGCGTCCCGTACTTC.

The chain has TRBV28 and TRBJ2-5; D is ambiguous. CDR1 and CDR2 from the germline V gene are MDHEN and SYDVKM. Trimming took 6 bases from V and 1 from J, leaving 9 bases between them. There are 13 residues in the CDR3. CDR3 sequence reads: CASRFQVQETQYF. The CDR3 region has the DNA TGTGCCAGCAGGTTTCAAGTCCAAGAGACCCAGTACTTC.

This clonotype turned up a few times. This chain joins TRBV6-4 and TRBJ2-3; D might be TRBD1 (6 bases). Germline V gene sequence: CDR1 MRHNA, CDR2 SNTAGT. V shed 2 bases and J shed 1 base, with 10 bases lying between them. The CDR3 consists of 15 residues. The CDR3 DNA reads TGTGCCAGCAGTGACGGGTCAGGGGGCACAGATACGCAGTATTTT. Amino acids: CASSDGSGGTDTQYF.

This clonotype was counted only a few times. The rearrangement joins TRBV6-1 to TRBJ1-2, with 8 bases that match TRBD1. J gave up 0 bases and V 7 bases, and 7 bases lay outside the gene matches. Germline assignment: CDR1 MNHNS and CDR2 SASEGT. This CDR3 comprises 15 residues. The CDR3 DNA sequence: TGTGCCAGCATCAAGTACAGGGGGTCTAACTATGGCTACACCTTC. Its protein is CASIKYRGSNYGYTF.

The chain couples TRBV21-1 to TRBJ2-4; the table's D call, TRBD2, was not checked against the DNA. TRBV21-1 is a listed pseudogene. The CDR3 is 14 residues long. CDR3 sequence (DNA): TGTGCCGCCCCGGGACTAGAATACCATAACATTCAGTACTTC. This translates into CAAPGLEYHNIQYF.

The V and J genes are TRBV5-1 and TRBJ1-1, with TRBD1 identical over 8 bases. CDR3 length equals 12 residues. Unmatched junction bases numbered 4, after V lost 7 bases and J lost 5 bases. The germline CDR1 and CDR2 sequences are SGHRS and YFSETQ. For the CDR3, the DNA is TGCGCCAGCGGGACAGGAGGGACTGAAGCTTTCTTT. This codes for CASGTGGTEAFF.

The chain carries TRBV6-1 and TRBJ2-7; the D gene is possibly TRBD1 (6 bases). Germline V gene data show CDR1 as MNHNS and CDR2 as SASEGT. The CDR3 is made up of 15 amino acids. V was cut by 2 bases and J by 3 bases, with 14 bases left in between. CDR3 bases: TGTGCCAGCAGTGAATCCGAGGGCAGGGGCTACGAGCAGTACTTC. Its translation is CASSESEGRGYEQYF.

The rearrangement uses TRBV7-9 and TRBJ2-1, with 8 bases that match TRBD2. V gave up 5 bases and J gave up 8 bases; unmatched junction bases: 17. CDR3 length equals 17 residues. CDR1 SEHNR and CDR2 FQNEAQ come from the germline V gene (reference sequence). The CDR3 region has the DNA TGTGCCAGCAGCCCAACCATACGGACTAGCACCCCCGATGAGCAGTTCTTC. Amino acids: CASSPTIRTSTPDEQFF.

Comment on this clonotype: The junction and the germline gene differ at one end; a read error may be behind it. The rearrangement uses TRBV5-4 and TRBJ2-3, with 13 nucleotides matching TRBD2. Per the germline V gene, CDR1 is SGHNT and CDR2 is YYREEE (reference sequence). The CDR3 is 16 amino acids. CDR3 DNA sequence: TGCGCCAGCAGCCAAGAACTAGCGGGAGGGGTAGATACGCAGTATTTT. It specifies CASSQELAGGVDTQYF.

This clonotype was recorded once. One end of the junction fails to match germline, which may point to a read error. The rearrangement uses TRBV27 and TRBJ1-2; 8 nucleotides agree with TRBD1. The CDR3 spans 18 residues. Germline-derived CDR1 and CDR2 are MNHEY and SMNVEV (reference sequence). The CDR3 region has the DNA TGTGCCAGCAGTTTATACGGGACAGGCTCAGCCTTAAACTATGGCCACACCTTC. This translates into CASSLYGTGSALNYGHTF.

V gene TRBV5-8 combines with J gene TRBJ2-5; 7 bases agree with TRBD2. The CDR3 has 15 residues. Trimming cost V 4 bases and J 2 bases; bases outside gene matches: 8. Germline values: CDR1 SGHTS, CDR2 YDEGEE. Written as DNA, the CDR3 is TGTGCCAGCAGCAGGAGACCGGGACTACAAGAGACCCAGTACTTC. Translating gives CASSRRPGLQETQYF.

This clonotype was counted between two and nine times. This chain connects TRBV28 to TRBJ1-1; weak D call: TRBD1 (6 bases). Trimming took 7 bases from V and 7 from J, leaving 19 bases between them. Germline assignment: CDR1 MDHEN and CDR2 SYDVKM. This CDR3 contains 14 residues. The CDR3 sequence: CASNKRDTRSEAFF. CDR3 DNA sequence: TGTGCCAGCAACAAGCGGGACACAAGAAGTGAAGCTTTCTTT.

This clonotype qualifies as medium-sized. The chain carries TRBV20-1 and TRBJ2-3; possible D gene TRBD2, 6 bases. Germline loops: CDR1 DFQATT, CDR2 SNEGSKA (reference sequence). V was shortened by 3 bases and J by 2 bases, with 9 bases between the two germline ends. This CDR3 region has 13 residues. CDR3 region: CSASRGTTDTQYF. CDR3 in DNA: TGCAGTGCTAGCCGCGGGACCACAGATACGCAGTATTTT.